The next 24 T cell receptor beta chains were all read from a single sample in a study of cytomegalovirus exposure and HLA in healthy donors. Libraries were prepared by immunoSEQ multiplex PCR; TCRdb keeps only in-frame clonotypes and omits some of them. The repertoire includes some 86,000 clones, 80% to 95% of them detected once, and 3% to 4.5% sits in the top ten. Sequencing input: PBMCs. These receptor sequences come from a young woman in good health and CMV-seronegative.

V usage is TRBV5-6 and J usage is TRBJ2-5, with D possibly TRBD1 on 5 matching bases. This CDR3 is built from 14 residues. Per germline, CDR1 SGHDT and CDR2 YYEEEE. V was cut by 0 bases and J by 0 bases, with 6 bases left in between. Written as DNA, the CDR3 is TGTGCCAGCAGCTTGGGACAGCACCAAGAGACCCAGTACTTC. It yields the protein CASSLGQHQETQYF.

The chain carries TRBV20-1 and TRBJ2-3; D call uncertain. The CDR3 covers 11 residues. The germline V gene encodes CDR1 DFQATT and CDR2 SNEGSKA (reference sequence). V dropped 3 bases and J dropped 5 bases, with 6 bases sitting between them. CDR3: CSASLGDTQYF. CDR3 nucleotides: TGCAGTGCTAGTCTAGGAGATACGCAGTATTTT.

The rearrangement uses TRBV4-1 and TRBJ1-2; D gene ambiguous. The germline V and J ends were trimmed by 1 base and 1 base, with 7 bases remaining between them. CDR3 length: 14 amino acids. Germline loops: CDR1 MGHRA, CDR2 YSYEKL. CDR3 loop: CASSQVSLNYGYTF. The CDR3 region has the DNA TGCGCCAGCAGCCAAGTCTCACTTAACTATGGCTACACCTTC.

The gene calls are TRBV7-9 and TRBJ2-2; D not certain. The germline V and J ends were trimmed by 7 bases and 5 bases, with 8 bases remaining between them. CDR3 length: 12 amino acids. The germline V gene has CDR1 SEHNR and CDR2 FQNEAQ (reference sequence). The CDR3 protein is CASTTTTGELFF. DNA for the CDR3: TGTGCCAGCACCACCACAACCGGGGAGCTGTTTTTT.

The chain joins TRBV19 to TRBJ2-1; TRBD2 aligns across 8 bases. With V trimmed by 7 bases and J by 5 bases, 13 bases remained unmatched. This CDR3 spans 16 amino acids. In germline, CDR1 is LNHDA, CDR2 SQIVND (reference sequence). In DNA, the CDR3 is TGTGCCAGTAAGGTGGGGAAGGTAGCGGGAAACAATGAGCAGTTCTTC. Its translation: CASKVGKVAGNNEQFF.

The chain combines TRBV29-1 with TRBJ2-7; TRBD2 is a possible D gene (5 bases). The ends were cut back, 1 base at V and 0 bases at J, with 16 bases in the middle. Per the germline V gene, CDR1 is SQVTM and CDR2 is ANQGSEA. CDR3 length: 16 amino acids. The DNA for the CDR3 is TGCAGCGTTGAAGGTTCAGCGACCGAGGGCTCCTACGAGCAGTACTTC. Translation: CSVEGSATEGSYEQYF.

The V gene is TRBV2, the J gene TRBJ1-1; unclear D gene. The CDR3 is 15 residues long. Germline CDR1 and CDR2: SNHLY and FYNNEI. The V and J ends lost 1 base and 9 bases respectively, with 18 bases between them. The CDR3 here is CASSEEFLYSGKAFF. In DNA, the CDR3 is TGTGCCAGCAGTGAAGAGTTTCTTTATTCGGGTAAAGCTTTCTTT.

This chain uses TRBV27 with TRBJ1-4; the match to TRBD1 covers 11 bases. Looked up from germline, CDR1 is MNHEY and CDR2 is SMNVEV (reference sequence). The CDR3 spans 15 residues. The junction had 6 bases not matched to a gene; V was cut back by 5 bases and J by 7 bases. The CDR3 coding sequence is TGTGCCAGCAGTCCGCGGACAGGGGGCGGTGAAAAACTGTTTTTT. It is translated as CASSPRTGGGEKLFF.

The CDR3 DNA sequence: TGTGCCAGCAGTCGACAACAGGGTACTGGAAACACCATATATTTT. Translated, it gives CASSRQQGTGNTIYF. The chain employs TRBV6-5 and TRBJ1-3; D is possibly TRBD1 (6 bases). CDR1 MNHEY and CDR2 SVGAGI come from the germline V gene. The CDR3 loop spans 15 amino acids. Deletions cut 5 bases from V and 2 bases from J, with 13 bases between.

The rearrangement uses TRBV6-5 and TRBJ1-1, with 10 nucleotides matching TRBD1. V gave up 6 bases and J gave up 2 bases; unmatched junction bases: 6. This CDR3 contains 15 residues. Germline CDR1 and CDR2: MNHEY and SVGAGI. The CDR3 reads CASSRQGARNTEAFF. CDR3 nucleotides: TGTGCCAGCAGCAGACAGGGGGCGCGTAACACTGAAGCTTTCTTT.

The CDR3 coding sequence is TGTGCCATCAGTTCGGGAGGGCCAGTCAATGAGCAGTTCTTC. Translated, it gives CAISSGGPVNEQFF. The J gene is TRBJ2-1, the V gene TRBV10-3, with 8 nucleotides matching TRBD2. CDR3 length equals 14 residues. The germline V gene encodes CDR1 ENHRY and CDR2 SYGVKD. V gave up 5 bases and J gave up 6 bases; unmatched junction bases: 6.

This clone was seen only a few times. V gene TRBV5-4 combines with J gene TRBJ2-3; D gene unclear. Germline V gene data show CDR1 as SGHNT and CDR2 as YYREEE (reference sequence). CDR3 length equals 14 residues. The V and J ends lost 7 bases and 9 bases respectively, with 21 bases between them. CDR3 in DNA: TGTGCCAGCTCTTCAGTGGCCACTCACGGGACGCAGTATTTT. Its translation is CASSSVATHGTQYF.

This chain joins TRBV6-6 and TRBJ1-1; 7 bases agree with TRBD1. This CDR3 spans 15 amino acids. V trimming: 5 bases; J trimming: 4 bases; junction bases outside the gene matches: 10. The V gene's germline CDR1 is MNHNY and CDR2 SVGAGI (reference sequence). DNA for the CDR3: TGTGCCAGCAGTACGACAGGGTACGGAGGCACTGAAGCTTTCTTT. Translated, it gives CASSTTGYGGTEAFF.

The genes are TRBV5-1 and TRBJ1-1; unclear D gene. V gave up 4 bases and J gave up 3 bases, with 10 bases separating them. CDR3 length: 13 amino acids. In germline, CDR1 is SGHRS, CDR2 YFSETQ. CDR3 in amino acids: CASSPEGYTEAFF. The CDR3 nucleotides are TGCGCCAGCAGCCCGGAGGGCTACACTGAAGCTTTCTTT.

The chain joins TRBV28 to TRBJ2-5; 8 bases are shared with TRBD2. CDR3 size: 18 residues. Looked up from germline, CDR1 is MDHEN and CDR2 is SYDVKM. The V and J ends lost 6 bases and 3 bases, in that order; junction bases with no gene match: 18. Written as DNA, the CDR3 is TGTGCCAGCAGCATGCCCTCCGGTCTGTGGCGGGAGGAAGAGACCCAGTACTTC. Translated: CASSMPSGLWREEETQYF.

V and J are TRBV10-3 and TRBJ2-1; 11 nucleotides agree with TRBD2. This CDR3 contains 18 residues. Germline V CDR1 and CDR2: ENHRY, SYGVKD. Unmatched junction bases numbered 9, after V lost 4 bases and J lost 1 base. The CDR3 region is CAISVSSGGKGSYNEQFF. CDR3 nucleotides: TGTGCCATCAGTGTGTCTAGCGGGGGGAAAGGGTCCTACAATGAGCAGTTCTTC.

The chain links TRBV7-2 to TRBJ1-5; D call uncertain. Germline V gives CDR1 SGHTA, CDR2 FQGNSA. V gave up 1 base and J gave up 0 bases, with 10 bases separating them. The CDR3 has 16 residues. Here the CDR3 reads CASSLEGSSSNQPQHF. CDR3 coding DNA: TGTGCCAGCAGCTTAGAAGGGAGCAGTAGCAATCAGCCCCAGCATTTT.

The chain uses TRBV6-4 and TRBJ2-3; D is possibly TRBD2 (6 bases). Germline assignment: CDR1 MRHNA and CDR2 SNTAGT. This CDR3 is 13 amino acids long. V dropped 3 bases and J dropped 8 bases, with 12 bases sitting between them. CDR3 amino acids: CASSEDLRGTQYF. The CDR3 nucleotides are TGTGCCAGCAGTGAGGATCTGCGGGGTACGCAGTATTTT.

This rearrangement joins TRBV7-2 to TRBJ1-1; D is undetermined. Deletions cut 7 bases from V and 1 base from J, with 19 bases between. The CDR3 length is 16 residues. The V gene's germline CDR1 is SGHTA and CDR2 FQGNSA. This CDR3 reads CASIWEVSRRNTEAFF. In nucleotides, the CDR3 is TGTGCCAGCATCTGGGAGGTCTCACGGCGGAACACTGAAGCTTTCTTT.

V and J are TRBV29-1 and TRBJ1-5; tentatively, D is TRBD1 (6 bases). Germline CDR1 is SQVTM and CDR2 is ANQGSEA. The CDR3 totals 13 residues. V lost 5 bases and J 6 bases, leaving 14 bases between the germline ends. CDR3 in amino acids: CSVRGGGGQPQHF. CDR3 nucleotides: TGCAGCGTTAGGGGGGGCGGAGGTCAGCCCCAGCATTTT.

The gene calls are TRBV29-1 and TRBJ2-3, with 10 bases matching TRBD2. The CDR3 is made up of 15 amino acids. The germline CDR1 and CDR2 sequences are SQVTM and ANQGSEA. With V trimmed by 1 base and J by 4 bases, 5 bases remained unmatched. This CDR3 is CSVEVASGRADTQYF. In nucleotides, the CDR3 is TGCAGCGTTGAAGTGGCTAGCGGGAGAGCAGATACGCAGTATTTT.

The rearrangement joins TRBV7-2 to TRBJ2-3; D ambiguous. Trimming left V 5 bases short and J 2 bases short, with 2 bases between. This CDR3 is built from 11 residues. Germline assignment: CDR1 SGHTA and CDR2 FQGNSA. The CDR3: CASSLTDTQYF. CDR3 coding DNA: TGTGCCAGCAGCCTCACAGATACGCAGTATTTT.

The gene calls are TRBV7-2 and TRBJ2-1; D perhaps matches TRBD1 (5 bases). CDR3 size: 14 residues. The V end lost 2 bases, the J end lost 9 bases, and 14 bases lay between the germline ends. The V gene's germline CDR1 is SGHTA and CDR2 FQGNSA. For the CDR3, the DNA is TGTGCCAGCAGCTTATTGCAGGTTGGGGCTGAGCAGTTCTTC. Amino acids: CASSLLQVGAEQFF. The whole variable domain, filled in from reference TRBV7-2 and TRBJ2-1, reads GAGVSQSPSNKVTEKGKDVELRCDPISGHTALYWYRQSLGQGLEFLIYFQGNSAPDKSGLPSDRFSAERTGGSVSTLTIQRTQQEDSAVYLCASSLLQVGAEQFFGPGTRLTVL.

The chain uses TRBV5-6 and TRBJ2-3; 9 bases are a match to TRBD2. In germline, CDR1 is SGHDT, CDR2 YYEEEE. This CDR3 contains 15 residues. Trimming cost V 1 base and J 7 bases; bases outside gene matches: 7. The CDR3 is CASSLPSGISNTQYF. The CDR3, as DNA: TGTGCCAGCAGCTTGCCTAGCGGGATCTCTAATACGCAGTATTTT.